This T cell receptor (beta chain) was documented in a study of blood T cells in healthy people across ages. PCR was performed a second time for 7 to 11 cycles using a sample-barcoded 5' primer and a J-beta primer mix. One entry per CDR3 protein, called by TCRdb with MiXCR from the 5' RACE reads. The sample has hundreds of thousands of distinct CDR3 sequences, approximately 48% seen once; the top ten hold roughly 19%. Unmatched junction bases numbered 9, after V lost 5 bases and J lost 8 bases. Per the germline V gene, CDR1 is MNHEY and CDR2 is SMNVEV (reference sequence). The CDR3 loop spans 15 amino acids.

Sequenced: blood. V is TRBV27 and J is TRBJ2-1; 10 bases agree with TRBD2. This TCR derives from a man between 60 and 70 years old in good health. The CDR3 nucleotides read TGTGCCAGCAGTAAGCGGGGGGGCTCCTATGATGAGCAGTTCTTC. This encodes CASSKRGGSYDEQFF.